The clone carrying this TCR beta chain was found once. The entry originates in a study of blood T cell repertoires in COVID-19. Study details: The United States, Italy and Spain were the sources of the acute and convalescent COVID-19 samples. The analysed material was cDNA or gDNA that came from T cells, B-cell-depleted T cells, or PBMCs.

V was clipped by 6 bases and J by 3 bases; unmatched bases: 9. CDR1 is LNHDA and CDR2 is SQIVND in the germline V gene (reference sequence). The CDR3 is made up of 15 amino acids. In the original processing: Reference gene primers were amplified, and this amplification served to estimate nucleated cell counts. Libraries were prepared by immunoSEQ multiplex PCR; TCRdb keeps only in-frame clonotypes and omits some of them. That table is the source of V, J and clone size, and D and trimming were worked out from the DNA. Of about 160,000 clones in the sample, approximately 80% were seen once. The chain uses TRBV19 and TRBJ2-7, with 9 nucleotides matching TRBD1. The specimen was peripheral blood. The TCR was taken from a man aged 55-75 years with acute or convalescent COVID-19. The CDR3: CASSPSGTGSYEQYF. For the CDR3, the DNA is TGTGCCAGTAGCCCTTCTGGGACAGGGAGCTACGAGCAGTACTTC.